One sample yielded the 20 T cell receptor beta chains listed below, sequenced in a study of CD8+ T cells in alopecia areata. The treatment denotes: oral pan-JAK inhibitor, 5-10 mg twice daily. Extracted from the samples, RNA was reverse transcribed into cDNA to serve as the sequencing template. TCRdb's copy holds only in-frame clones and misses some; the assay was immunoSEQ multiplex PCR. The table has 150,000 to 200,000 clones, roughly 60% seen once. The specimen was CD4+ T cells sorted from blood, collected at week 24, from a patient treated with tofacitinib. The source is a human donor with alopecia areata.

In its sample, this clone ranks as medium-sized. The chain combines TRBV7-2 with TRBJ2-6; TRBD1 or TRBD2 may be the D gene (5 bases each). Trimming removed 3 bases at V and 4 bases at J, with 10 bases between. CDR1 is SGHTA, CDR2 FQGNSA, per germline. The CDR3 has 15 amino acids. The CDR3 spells CASSLGEAGANVLTF. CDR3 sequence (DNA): TGTGCCAGCAGCTTGGGGGAAGCAGGGGCCAACGTCCTGACTTTC.

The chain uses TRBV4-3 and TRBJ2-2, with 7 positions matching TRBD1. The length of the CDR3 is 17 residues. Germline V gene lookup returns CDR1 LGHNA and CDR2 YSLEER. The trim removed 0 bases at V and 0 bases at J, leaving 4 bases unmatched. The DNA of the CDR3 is TGCGCCAGCAGCCAAGATTTCGGGACAGCGAACACCGGGGAGCTGTTTTTT. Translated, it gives CASSQDFGTANTGELFF.

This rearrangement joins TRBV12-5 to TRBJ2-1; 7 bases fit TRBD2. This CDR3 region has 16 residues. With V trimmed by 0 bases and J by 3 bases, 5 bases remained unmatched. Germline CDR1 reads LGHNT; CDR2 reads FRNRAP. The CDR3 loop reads CASGLVRAGNYNEQFF. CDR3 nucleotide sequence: TGTGCTAGTGGTTTGGTTAGAGCGGGGAACTACAATGAGCAGTTCTTC. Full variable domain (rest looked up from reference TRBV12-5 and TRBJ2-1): DARVTQTPRHKVTEMGQEVTMRCQPILGHNTVFWYRQTMMQGLELLAYFRNRAPLDDSGMPKDRFSAEMPDATLATLKIQPSEPRDSAVYFCASGLVRAGNYNEQFFGPGTRLTVL.

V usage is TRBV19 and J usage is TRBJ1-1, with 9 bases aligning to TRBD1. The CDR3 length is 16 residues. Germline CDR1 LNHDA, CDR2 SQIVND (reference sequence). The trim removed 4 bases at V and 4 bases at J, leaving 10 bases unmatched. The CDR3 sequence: CASSTGTGFWSTEAFF. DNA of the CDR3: TGTGCCAGTAGTACCGGGACAGGGTTTTGGAGCACTGAAGCTTTCTTT. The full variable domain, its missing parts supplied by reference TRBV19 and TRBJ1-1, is DGGITQSPKYLFRKEGQNVTLSCEQNLNHDAMYWYRQDPGQGLRLIYYSQIVNDFQKGDIAEGYSVSREKKESFPLTVTSAQKNPTAFYLCASSTGTGFWSTEAFFGQGTRLTVV.

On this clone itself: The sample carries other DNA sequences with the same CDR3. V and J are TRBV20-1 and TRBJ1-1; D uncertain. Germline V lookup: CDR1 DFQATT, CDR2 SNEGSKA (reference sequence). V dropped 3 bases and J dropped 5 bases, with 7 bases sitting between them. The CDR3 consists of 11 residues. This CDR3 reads CSARQVTEAFF. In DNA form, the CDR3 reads TGCAGTGCTAGGCAAGTTACTGAAGCTTTCTTT.

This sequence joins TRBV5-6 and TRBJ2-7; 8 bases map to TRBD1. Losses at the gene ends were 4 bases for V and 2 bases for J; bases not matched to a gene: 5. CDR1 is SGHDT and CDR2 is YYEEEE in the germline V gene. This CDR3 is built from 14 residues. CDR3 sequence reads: CASSQGTGAYEQYF. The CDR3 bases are TGTGCCAGCAGCCAGGGGACAGGCGCCTACGAGCAGTACTTC.

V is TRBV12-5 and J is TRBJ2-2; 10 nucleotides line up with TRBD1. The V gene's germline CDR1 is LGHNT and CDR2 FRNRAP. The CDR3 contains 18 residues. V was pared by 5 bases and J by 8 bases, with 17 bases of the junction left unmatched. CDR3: CASGPLLGTGALGGELFF. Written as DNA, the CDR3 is TGTGCTAGTGGTCCCCTACTCGGGACAGGGGCCTTGGGAGGGGAGCTGTTTTTT.

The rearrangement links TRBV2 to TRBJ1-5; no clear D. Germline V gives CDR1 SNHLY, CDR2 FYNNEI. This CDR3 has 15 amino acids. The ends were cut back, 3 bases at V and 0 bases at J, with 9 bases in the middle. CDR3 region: CASSENHNSNQPQHF. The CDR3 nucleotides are TGTGCCAGCAGTGAGAATCACAATAGCAATCAGCCCCAGCATTTT.

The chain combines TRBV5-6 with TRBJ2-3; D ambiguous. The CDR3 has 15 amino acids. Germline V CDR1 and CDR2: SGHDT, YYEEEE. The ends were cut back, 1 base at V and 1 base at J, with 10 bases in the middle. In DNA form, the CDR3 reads TGTGCCAGCAGCTTGTTGGCCGGGCGCACAGATACGCAGTATTTT. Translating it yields CASSLLAGRTDTQYF.

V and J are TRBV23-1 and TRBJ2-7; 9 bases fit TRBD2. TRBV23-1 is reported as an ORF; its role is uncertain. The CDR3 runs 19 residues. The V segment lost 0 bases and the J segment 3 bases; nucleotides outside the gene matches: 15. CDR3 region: CASSQSGTLAGPSLYEQYF. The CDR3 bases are TGCGCCAGCAGTCAATCCGGAACCCTAGCGGGACCCTCCCTCTACGAGCAGTACTTC.

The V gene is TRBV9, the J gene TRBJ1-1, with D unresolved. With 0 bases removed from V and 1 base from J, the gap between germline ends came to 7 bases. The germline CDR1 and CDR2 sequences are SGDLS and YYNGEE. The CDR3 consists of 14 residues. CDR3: CASSVGGENTEAFF. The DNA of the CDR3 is TGTGCCAGCAGCGTAGGCGGGGAGAACACTGAAGCTTTCTTT.

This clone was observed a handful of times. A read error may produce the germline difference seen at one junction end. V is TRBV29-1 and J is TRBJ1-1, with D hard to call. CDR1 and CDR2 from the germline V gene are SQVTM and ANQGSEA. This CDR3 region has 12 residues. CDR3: CSVDHGGGGQIF. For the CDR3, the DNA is TGCAGCGTTGACCACGGAGGAGGAGGGCAGATCTTT.

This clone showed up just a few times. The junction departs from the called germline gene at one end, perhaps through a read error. CDR3 residues: CAIRENSGELFF. DNA for the CDR3: TGTGCCATCAGGGAGAACTCCGGGGAGCTGTTTTTT. This chain joins TRBV10-3 and TRBJ2-2; D is uncertain. Germline V CDR1 and CDR2: ENHRY, SYGVKD. This CDR3 is 12 amino acids long.

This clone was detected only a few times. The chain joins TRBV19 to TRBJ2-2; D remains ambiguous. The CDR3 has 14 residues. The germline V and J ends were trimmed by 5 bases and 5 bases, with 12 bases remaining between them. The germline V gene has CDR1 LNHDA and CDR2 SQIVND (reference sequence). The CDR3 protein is CASSEGRWTGELFF. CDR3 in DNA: TGTGCCAGTAGTGAAGGTCGATGGACCGGGGAGCTGTTTTTT.

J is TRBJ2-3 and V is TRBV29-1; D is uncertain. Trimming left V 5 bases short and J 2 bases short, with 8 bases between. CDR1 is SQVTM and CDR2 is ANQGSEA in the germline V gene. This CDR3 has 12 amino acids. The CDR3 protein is CSVTRNTDTQYF. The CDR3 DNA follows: TGCAGCGTTACCAGGAACACAGATACGCAGTATTTT.

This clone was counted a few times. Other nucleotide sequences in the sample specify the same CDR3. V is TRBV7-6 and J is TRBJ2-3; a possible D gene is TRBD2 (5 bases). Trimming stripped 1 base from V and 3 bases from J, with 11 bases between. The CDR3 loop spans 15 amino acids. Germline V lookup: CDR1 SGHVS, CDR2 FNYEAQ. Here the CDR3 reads CASSLVGGGTDTQYF. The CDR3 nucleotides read TGTGCCAGCAGCTTAGTTGGAGGAGGAACAGATACGCAGTATTTT.

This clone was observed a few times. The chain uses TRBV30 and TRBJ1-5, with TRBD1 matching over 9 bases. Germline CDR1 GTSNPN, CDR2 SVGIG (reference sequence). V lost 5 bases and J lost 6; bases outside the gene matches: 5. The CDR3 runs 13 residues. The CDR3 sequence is CAWGTGFLQPQHF. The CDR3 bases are TGTGCCTGGGGGACAGGGTTTCTTCAGCCCCAGCATTTT.

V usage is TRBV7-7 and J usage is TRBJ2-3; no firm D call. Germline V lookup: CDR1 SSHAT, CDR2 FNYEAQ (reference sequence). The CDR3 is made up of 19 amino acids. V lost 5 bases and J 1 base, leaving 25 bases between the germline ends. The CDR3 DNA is TGTGCCAGCAGCACCCAAATCCCACTTAATTTCCCAGGCACAGATACGCAGTATTTT. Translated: CASSTQIPLNFPGTDTQYF.

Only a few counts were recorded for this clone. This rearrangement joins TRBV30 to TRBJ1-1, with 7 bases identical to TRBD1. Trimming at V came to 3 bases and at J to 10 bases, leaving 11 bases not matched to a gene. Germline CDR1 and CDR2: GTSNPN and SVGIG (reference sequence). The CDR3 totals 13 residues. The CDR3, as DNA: TGTGCCTGGAGGGAGGGACAGACCCGCGGAGCTTTCTTT. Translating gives CAWREGQTRGAFF.

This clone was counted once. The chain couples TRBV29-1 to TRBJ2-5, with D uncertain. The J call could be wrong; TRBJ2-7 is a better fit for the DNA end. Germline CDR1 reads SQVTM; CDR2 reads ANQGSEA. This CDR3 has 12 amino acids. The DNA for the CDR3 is TGCAGCGTCCTATTTGGTTCCTACGAGCAGTACTTC. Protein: CSVLFGSYEQYF.